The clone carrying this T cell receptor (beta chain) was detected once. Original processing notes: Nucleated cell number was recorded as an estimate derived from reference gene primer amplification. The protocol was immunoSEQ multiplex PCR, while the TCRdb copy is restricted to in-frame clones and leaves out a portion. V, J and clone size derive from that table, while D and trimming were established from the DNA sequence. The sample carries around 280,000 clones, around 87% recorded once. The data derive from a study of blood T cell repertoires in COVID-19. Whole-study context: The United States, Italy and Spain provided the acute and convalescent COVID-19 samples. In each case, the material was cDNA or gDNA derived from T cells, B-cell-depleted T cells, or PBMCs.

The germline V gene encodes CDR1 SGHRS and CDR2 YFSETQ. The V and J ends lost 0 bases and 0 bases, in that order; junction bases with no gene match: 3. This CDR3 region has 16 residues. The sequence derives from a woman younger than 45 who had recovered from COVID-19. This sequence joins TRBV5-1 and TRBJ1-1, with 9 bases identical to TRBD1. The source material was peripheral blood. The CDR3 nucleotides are TGCGCCAGCAGCTTGGAAGGGACAGGGCTGAACACTGAAGCTTTCTTT. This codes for CASSLEGTGLNTEAFF.